The clone carrying this T cell receptor beta chain was seen once. Antigen unknown. The sample is drawn from a study of cytotoxic CD8 clonotypes in ibrutinib-treated CLL. Turning to the study itself: Response samples were drawn at a median of roughly 13 months of treatment, range 6 to 36. Study findings and constraints: Baseline-level clonality went beyond age-matched healthy donors and moved in step with circulating CD8+ T-cell counts.

Target depth was 1 in 200,000 to 1 in 1 million T cells, about 10x per clonotype. The table came from immunoSEQ multiplex PCR; TCRdb's copy has only in-frame clones and leaves some out. The sample includes fewer than 400,000 clones, around 66% of them seen just once. This CDR3 comprises 15 residues. Germline CDR1 reads WSHSY; CDR2 reads SAAADI. The V and J ends lost 4 bases and 0 bases, in that order; junction bases with no gene match: 1. Extraction of roughly 1.8 micrograms of genomic DNA from cryopreserved PBMCs supplied material for TCR beta libraries. The sequence came from a human donor with chronic lymphocytic leukemia. The chain has TRBV10-2 and TRBJ2-2; TRBD2 agrees at 8 bases. The specimen comprised PBMCs, sampled after 36 months of ibrutinib treatment. CDR3 coding DNA: TGCGCCAGCAGTGCGGGGGGGCCGAACACCGGGGAGCTGTTTTTT. The encoded protein is CASSAGGPNTGELFF.